The next 24 T cell receptor beta chains were all read from a single sample in a study of Graves' ophthalmopathy and Graves' hyperthyroidism (dated by TCRdb to 2016 to 2018). For sequencing, an Illumina HiSeq 2000 was employed. For repertoire sequencing, the TCR beta CDR3 regions were amplified from RNA transcripts. HTBI primers and the Qiagen OneStep RT-PCR kit were used in a first-round RT-PCR, which was followed by a second-round multiplex PCR, size selection and purification. The raw public reads went through TCRdb reprocessing: fastp at Q25, MiXCR clone calling, in-frame beta chains kept. For every CDR3 protein sequence, its rows merge into one entry that carries the most common genes and DNA. This sample lists 240,000 or so distinct CDR3 sequences; around 45% were detected once. Of the sample, over 40% is held by the ten largest clones. The sample taken for sequencing was peripheral blood. These receptors originate from an adult man with Graves' ophthalmopathy.

This clonotype was counted a single time. The CDR3 sequence is CASSPSVGSGNTIYF. CDR3 coding DNA: TGTGCCAGCAGCCCGTCGGTGGGCTCTGGAAACACCATATATTTT. V usage is TRBV12-3 or TRBV12-4 and J usage is TRBJ1-3; D not resolved. The V gene lost 6 bases and the J gene lost 0 bases, with 12 bases spanning the gap. The CDR3 extends over 15 amino acids.

The sample holds a few counts of this clonotype. The V and J genes are TRBV20-1 and TRBJ2-7; TRBD1 matches 9 bases. There are 15 residues in the CDR3. Per the germline V gene, CDR1 is DFQATT and CDR2 is SNEGSKA (reference sequence). After removal of 0 bases from V and 0 bases from J, the junction contained 3 bases not matched to a gene. The CDR3 bases are TGCAGTGCTAGAGATGGACAGGGGAGCTCCTACGAGCAGTACTTC. Its protein product is CSARDGQGSSYEQYF.

At least ten counts were recorded for this clonotype. The chain carries TRBV10-3 and TRBJ1-1; D uncertain. The ends were cut back, 11 bases at V and 2 bases at J, with 15 bases in the middle. CDR3 size: 13 residues. Germline CDR1 is ENHRY and CDR2 is SYGVKD. In nucleotides, the CDR3 is TGTGCCGTAGGAAGCAGTGTTAACACTGAAGCTTTCTTT. The encoded protein is CAVGSSVNTEAFF.

This clonotype was detected once. V and J are TRBV24-1 and TRBJ1-2; D uncertain. Trimming cost V 3 bases and J 6 bases, with 10 bases left between them. CDR1 KGHDR and CDR2 SFDVKD come from the germline V gene. This CDR3 region has 13 residues. CDR3 in amino acids: CATSDPDLDGYTF. In DNA form, the CDR3 reads TGTGCCACCAGTGATCCCGACCTTGATGGCTACACCTTC.

There are a few counts of this clonotype. The genes are TRBV7-2 and TRBJ2-7; 9 nucleotides match TRBD1. The CDR3 contains 14 residues. With 3 bases clipped from V and 6 bases from J, the junction kept 6 bases outside the gene matches. Germline lookup yields CDR1 SGHTA and CDR2 FQGNSA. The DNA for the CDR3 is TGTGCCAGCAGCTTGGGACAGGGCCTTTTCGAGCAGTACTTC. It encodes CASSLGQGLFEQYF.

This clonotype was seen only a few times. The rearrangement links TRBV5-1 to TRBJ1-5; 9 bases are shared with TRBD1. V lost 4 bases, J lost 4 bases, and 9 bases stayed unmatched. CDR1 is SGHRS and CDR2 is YFSETQ in the germline V gene. The CDR3 has 16 amino acids. This chain's CDR3 is CASSTRQGDDNQPQHF. The CDR3 nucleotides read TGCGCCAGCAGCACGCGACAGGGGGACGATAATCAGCCCCAGCATTTT.

There are a few counts of this clonotype. The rearrangement joins TRBV29-1 to TRBJ1-1; TRBD1 matches 8 bases. J gave up 3 bases and V 6 bases, and 3 bases lay outside the gene matches. CDR3 length: 12 amino acids. CDR1 SQVTM and CDR2 ANQGSEA come from the germline V gene. CDR3: CSVADRDTEAFF. The CDR3 nucleotides read TGCAGCGTCGCGGACAGGGACACTGAAGCTTTCTTT.

This clonotype was detected a few times. One end of the junction is discordant with germline, which a read error may explain. J is TRBJ1-2 and V is TRBV20-1, with 12 bases matching TRBD1. CDR1 is DFQATT, CDR2 SNEGSKA, per germline (reference sequence). The CDR3 covers 13 residues. The CDR3 DNA reads TGCAGGGCTAGGGGGACAGGGGGCGAAGGCTACACCTTC. Protein sequence: CRARGTGGEGYTF.

Only a few counts were recorded for this clonotype. The CDR3 reads CASSSQGVTGELFF. Written as DNA, the CDR3 is TGTGCCAGCAGCTCACAGGGGGTAACCGGGGAGCTGTTTTTT. The rearrangement links TRBV7-3 to TRBJ2-2; 8 bases agree with TRBD1. Germline CDR1 and CDR2: SGHTA and FQGTGA. This CDR3 has 14 residues. Germline trimming cut 4 bases from V and 5 bases from J; bases unmatched to any gene: 3.

The table lists this clonotype with many counts. The CDR3, as DNA: TGTGCCAGCAGTGAATACGGGGGGGACGAGCAGTACTTC. Amino acid sequence: CASSEYGGDEQYF. The chain carries TRBV25-1 and TRBJ2-7, with TRBD2 identical over 8 bases. The CDR3 extends over 13 amino acids. Per germline, CDR1 MGHDK and CDR2 SYGVNS. V dropped 0 bases and J dropped 5; count of bases not matched to a gene: 0.

The chain carries TRBV19 and TRBJ1-1; maybe TRBD1 (5 bases). Germline loops: CDR1 LNHDA, CDR2 SQIVND (reference sequence). Trimming pared 6 bases from V and 1 base from J, leaving 12 bases between. The CDR3 spans 14 residues. Here the CDR3 DNA reads TGTGCCAGTAGATACAGAGGGGAGAACACTGAAGCTTTCTTT. This sequence encodes CASRYRGENTEAFF.

The chain uses TRBV7-9 and TRBJ2-5; D tentatively fits TRBD1 or TRBD2 (5 bases each). Per germline, CDR1 SEHNR and CDR2 FQNEAQ (reference sequence). V lost 4 bases and J lost 5, with 14 bases in between. This CDR3 is 14 amino acids long. CDR3 nucleotides: TGTGCCAGCAGCTCTTCTCCGGGACGGGAGACCCAGTACTTC. As protein: CASSSSPGRETQYF. Full variable domain (outside the CDR3, taken from reference TRBV7-9 and TRBJ2-5): DTGVSQNPRHKITKRGQNVTFRCDPISEHNRLYWYRQTLGQGPEFLTYFQNEAQLEKSRLLSDRFSAERPKGSFSTLEIQRTEQGDSAMYLCASSSSPGRETQYFGPGTRLLVL.

A remark on this clonotype: Its ends do not fully match the called genes, so a read error is possible. The rearrangement links TRBV11-2 to TRBJ2-7; TRBD1 aligns across 10 bases. Germline V lookup: CDR1 SGHAT, CDR2 FQNNGV. The CDR3 loop spans 14 amino acids. The CDR3 coding sequence is TGCGCCAGCAGCCAAGAGGACAGGGGGACCGAGCAGTACTTC. It specifies CASSQEDRGTEQYF.

To note about this clonotype: A junction end diverges from the germline sequence, so it may reflect a read error. The gene calls are TRBV15 and TRBJ1-1; possible D gene TRBD1, 5 bases. The CDR3 length is 14 residues. The germline V gene encodes CDR1 LNHNV and CDR2 YYDKDF (reference sequence). The CDR3 DNA reads TGTGCCACCTGCGACCGGGGGAAGAACACTAAAGCTTTCTTT. It specifies CATCDRGKNTKAFF. The variable domain in full, with the rest retrieved from reference TRBV15 and TRBJ1-1, is DAMVIQNPRYQVTQFGKPVTLSCSQTLNHNVMYWYQQKSSQAPKLLFHYYDKDFNNEADTPDNFQSRRPNTSFCFLDIRSPGLGDTAMYLCATCDRGKNTKAFFGQGTRLTVV.

The V gene is TRBV25-1, the J gene TRBJ1-2; 8 bases map to TRBD1. This CDR3 has 16 residues. The ends lost 5 bases at V and 6 bases at J; junction bases unmatched: 14. Germline V gives CDR1 MGHDK, CDR2 SYGVNS. CDR3 amino acids: CASSTKLAGGKNGYTF. CDR3 nucleotides: TGTGCCAGCAGTACCAAACTGGCAGGGGGCAAGAATGGCTACACCTTC.

This rearrangement joins TRBV7-9 to TRBJ1-4; 7 bases are shared with TRBD1. Germline lookup yields CDR1 SEHNR and CDR2 FQNEAQ (reference sequence). V dropped 7 bases and J dropped 8; count of bases not matched to a gene: 10. This CDR3 region has 14 residues. CDR3 residues: CASNGDREREKLFF. The CDR3 nucleotides read TGTGCCAGCAACGGCGACAGGGAGCGGGAAAAACTGTTTTTT.

This clonotype has at least ten counts. V is TRBV7-2 and J is TRBJ1-5; no clear D. This CDR3 has 12 residues. CDR1 SGHTA and CDR2 FQGNSA come from the germline V gene. Trimming left V 3 bases short and J 3 bases short, with 3 bases between. The CDR3 sequence: CASSFNNQPQHF. CDR3 coding DNA: TGTGCCAGCAGCTTTAACAATCAGCCCCAGCATTTT. The full variable domain, rest sourced from reference TRBV7-2 and TRBJ1-5, is GAGVSQSPSNKVTEKGKDVELRCDPISGHTALYWYRQSLGQGLEFLIYFQGNSAPDKSGLPSDRFSAERTGGSVSTLTIQRTQQEDSAVYLCASSFNNQPQHFGDGTRLSIL.

As DNA, the CDR3 is TGTGCCAGCAGCTTCCCAGGACAGGGAGGAGGGGAGGCCCAGTACTTC. Translated, it gives CASSFPGQGGGEAQYF. The V and J genes are TRBV7-8 and TRBJ2-5, with 8 bases identical to TRBD1. From germline, CDR1 is SGHVS and CDR2 FQNEAQ. This CDR3 comprises 16 residues. V lost 3 bases, J lost 9 bases, and 15 bases stayed unmatched.

This clonotype was observed at least ten times. This chain uses TRBV20-1 with TRBJ2-2, with TRBD1 matching 8 bases. The CDR3 totals 15 residues. The V gene's germline CDR1 is DFQATT and CDR2 SNEGSKA (reference sequence). J was trimmed by 10 bases and V by 5 bases; bases with no gene match: 15. CDR3 sequence: CSAGVTGVVMEELFF. CDR3 DNA: TGCAGTGCTGGGGTGACAGGGGTAGTGATGGAGGAGCTGTTTTTT.

The chain is built from TRBV19 and TRBJ1-3, with D perhaps matching TRBD1 (5 bases). The CDR3 is made up of 15 amino acids. Trimming removed 5 bases at V and 10 bases at J, with 21 bases between. Germline CDR1 is LNHDA and CDR2 is SQIVND (reference sequence). The DNA of the CDR3 is TGTGCCAGTAGTCCCCGGGACCCTCGGCTGTCTACCATATATTTT. This sequence encodes CASSPRDPRLSTIYF.

Comments on this clonotype: At one boundary the junction diverges from the germline segment, which might be a read error. The V call is TRBV7-8, the J call TRBJ1-2; a possible D gene is TRBD1 (5 bases). Per germline, CDR1 SGHVS and CDR2 FQNEAQ. The CDR3 has 14 residues. For the CDR3, the DNA is TGCGCCAGCAGCCAAAATGCAGGGAACTATGGCTACACCTTC. This gives the protein CASSQNAGNYGYTF.

This clonotype was seen ten or more times. CDR3 sequence (DNA): TGTGCCAGCAGTTTACCGGCTAGCCAAGAGACCCAGTACTTC. Protein sequence: CASSLPASQETQYF. V gene TRBV12-3 or TRBV12-4 combines with J gene TRBJ2-5, with D uncertain. The CDR3 has 14 amino acids. Trimming shortened V by 2 bases and J by 1 base, and 8 bases separated the two germline ends.

The chain is built from TRBV9 and TRBJ2-2; no reliable D call. Germline V CDR1 and CDR2: SGDLS, YYNGEE. V lost 2 bases to trimming and J lost 0 bases, with 11 bases between them. This CDR3 contains 16 residues. CDR3 coding DNA: TGTGCCAGCAGCGTGTATGCCAACGCGAACACCGGGGAGCTGTTTTTT. Amino acids: CASSVYANANTGELFF.

Only a few counts were recorded for this clonotype. The chain employs TRBV20-1 and TRBJ2-7; TRBD2 aligns across 12 bases. CDR1 is DFQATT, CDR2 SNEGSKA, per germline (reference sequence). After removal of 0 bases from V and 4 bases from J, the junction contained 4 bases not matched to a gene. This CDR3 spans 15 amino acids. The CDR3 nucleotides are TGCAGTGCTAGAGATCCAGGACTAGCGGGATACGAGCAGTACTTC. Its translation is CSARDPGLAGYEQYF.